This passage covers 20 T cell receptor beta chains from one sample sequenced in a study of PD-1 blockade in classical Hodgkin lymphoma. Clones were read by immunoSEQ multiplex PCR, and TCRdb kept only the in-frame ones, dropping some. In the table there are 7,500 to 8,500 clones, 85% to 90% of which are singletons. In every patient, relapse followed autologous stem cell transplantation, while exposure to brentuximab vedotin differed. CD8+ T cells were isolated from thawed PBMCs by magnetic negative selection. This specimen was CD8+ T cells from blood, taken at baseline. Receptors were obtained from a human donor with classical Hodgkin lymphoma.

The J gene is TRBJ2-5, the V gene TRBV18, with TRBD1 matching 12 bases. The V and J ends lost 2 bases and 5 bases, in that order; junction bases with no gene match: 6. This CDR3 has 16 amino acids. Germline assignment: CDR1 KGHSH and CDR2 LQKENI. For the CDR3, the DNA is TGTGCCAGCTCACCATACGGGACAGGGGGCAGGGAGACCCAGTACTTC. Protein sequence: CASSPYGTGGRETQYF.

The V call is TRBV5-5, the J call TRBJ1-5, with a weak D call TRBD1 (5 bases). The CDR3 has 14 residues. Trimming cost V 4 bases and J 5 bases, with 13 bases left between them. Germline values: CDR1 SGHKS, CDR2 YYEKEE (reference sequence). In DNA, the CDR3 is TGTGCCAGCAGCACCACGGGGGGGGATCAGCCCCAGCATTTT. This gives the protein CASSTTGGDQPQHF.

This chain's CDR3 is CASSLPQREVPDTQYF. CDR3 sequence (DNA): TGTGCCAGCAGTTTACCCCAGCGGGAGGTGCCAGATACGCAGTATTTT. This chain links TRBV28 with TRBJ2-3, with 9 bases identical to TRBD2. CDR3 length: 16 residues. Looked up from germline, CDR1 is MDHEN and CDR2 is SYDVKM. V shed 2 bases and J 4 bases; nucleotides not matched to a gene: 7.

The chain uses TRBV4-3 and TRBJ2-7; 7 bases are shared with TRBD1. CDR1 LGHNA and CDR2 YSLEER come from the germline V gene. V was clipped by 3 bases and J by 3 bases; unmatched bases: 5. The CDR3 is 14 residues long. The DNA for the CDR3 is TGCGCCAGCAGCCAGGGGGACAGCAACTACGAGCAGTACTTC. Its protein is CASSQGDSNYEQYF.

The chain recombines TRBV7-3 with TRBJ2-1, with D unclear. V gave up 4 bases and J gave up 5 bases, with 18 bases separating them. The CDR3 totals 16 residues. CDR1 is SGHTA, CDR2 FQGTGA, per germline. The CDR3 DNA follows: TGTGCCAGCAGCTCAACGGTCAGCGTCACAGACAATGAGCAGTTCTTC. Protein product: CASSSTVSVTDNEQFF.

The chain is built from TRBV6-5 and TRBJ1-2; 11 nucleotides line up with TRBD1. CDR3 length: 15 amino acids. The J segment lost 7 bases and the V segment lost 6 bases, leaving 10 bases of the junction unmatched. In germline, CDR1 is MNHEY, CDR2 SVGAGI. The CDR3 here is CASSRTGGLGIGYTF. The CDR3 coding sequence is TGTGCCAGCAGCCGGACAGGGGGCCTAGGTATTGGCTACACCTTC.

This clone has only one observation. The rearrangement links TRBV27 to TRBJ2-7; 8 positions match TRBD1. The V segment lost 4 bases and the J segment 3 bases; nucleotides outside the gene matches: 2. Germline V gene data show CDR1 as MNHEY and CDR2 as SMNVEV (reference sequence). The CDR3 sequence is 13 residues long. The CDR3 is CASSWGQDYEQYF. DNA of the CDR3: TGTGCCAGCAGTTGGGGACAGGACTACGAGCAGTACTTC.

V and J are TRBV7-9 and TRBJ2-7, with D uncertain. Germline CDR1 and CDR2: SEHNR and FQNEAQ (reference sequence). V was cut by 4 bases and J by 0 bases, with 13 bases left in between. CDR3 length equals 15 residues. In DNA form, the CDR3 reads TGTGCCAGCAGCTCGACGGCTGCCATCTCCTACGAGCAGTACTTC. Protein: CASSSTAAISYEQYF.

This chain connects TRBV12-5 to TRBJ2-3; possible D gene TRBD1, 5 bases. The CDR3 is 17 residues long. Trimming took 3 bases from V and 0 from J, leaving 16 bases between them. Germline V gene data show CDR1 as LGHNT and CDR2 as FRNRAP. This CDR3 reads CASGLGQGITSTDTQYF. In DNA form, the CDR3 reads TGTGCTAGTGGTTTAGGCCAGGGCATAACTAGCACAGATACGCAGTATTTT.

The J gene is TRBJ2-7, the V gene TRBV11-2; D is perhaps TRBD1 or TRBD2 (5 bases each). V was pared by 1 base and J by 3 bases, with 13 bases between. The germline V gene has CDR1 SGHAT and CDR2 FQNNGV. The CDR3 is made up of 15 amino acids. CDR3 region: CASSLVLRDHYEQYF. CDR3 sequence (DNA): TGTGCCAGCAGCTTAGTCCTCCGGGACCACTACGAGCAGTACTTC.

The CDR3 here is CASSQDWGLGAGNEQFF. The CDR3 coding sequence is TGCGCCAGCAGCCAAGATTGGGGACTAGGCGCCGGGAATGAGCAGTTCTTC. The chain recombines TRBV4-1 with TRBJ2-1, with 8 nucleotides matching TRBD2. Germline CDR1 and CDR2: MGHRA and YSYEKL. CDR3 length: 17 amino acids. V dropped 0 bases and J dropped 7; count of bases not matched to a gene: 11.

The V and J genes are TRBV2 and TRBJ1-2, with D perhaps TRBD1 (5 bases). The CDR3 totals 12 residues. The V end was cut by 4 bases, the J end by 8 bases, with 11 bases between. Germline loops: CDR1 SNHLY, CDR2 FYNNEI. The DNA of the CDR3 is TGTGCCAGCAGTGTTGGGGGAAAGGGCTACACCTTC. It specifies CASSVGGKGYTF.

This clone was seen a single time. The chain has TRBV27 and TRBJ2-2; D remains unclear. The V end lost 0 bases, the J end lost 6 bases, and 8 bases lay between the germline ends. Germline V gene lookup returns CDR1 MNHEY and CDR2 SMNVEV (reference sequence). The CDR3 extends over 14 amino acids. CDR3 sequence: CASSLSGVAGELFF. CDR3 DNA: TGTGCCAGCAGTTTATCTGGGGTAGCCGGGGAGCTGTTTTTT.

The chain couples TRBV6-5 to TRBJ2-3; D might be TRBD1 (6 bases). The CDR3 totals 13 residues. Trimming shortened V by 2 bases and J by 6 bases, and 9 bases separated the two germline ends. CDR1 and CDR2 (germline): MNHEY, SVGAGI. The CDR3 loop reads CASSYGGSDTQYF. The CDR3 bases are TGTGCCAGCAGTTACGGGGGCTCGGATACGCAGTATTTT.

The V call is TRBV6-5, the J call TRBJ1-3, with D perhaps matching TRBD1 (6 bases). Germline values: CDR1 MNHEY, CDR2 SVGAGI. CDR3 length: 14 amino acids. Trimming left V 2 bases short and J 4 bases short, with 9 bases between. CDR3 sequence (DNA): TGTGCCAGCAGTTACGCAGGGGTAGGAAACACCATATATTTT. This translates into CASSYAGVGNTIYF.

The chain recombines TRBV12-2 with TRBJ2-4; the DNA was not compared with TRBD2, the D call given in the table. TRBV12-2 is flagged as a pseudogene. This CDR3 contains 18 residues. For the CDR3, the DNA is TGTGCAAGTCGCTTAAAACGTCTAGCGGTCCAAGCCAAAAACATTCAGTACTTC. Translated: CASRLKRLAVQAKNIQYF.

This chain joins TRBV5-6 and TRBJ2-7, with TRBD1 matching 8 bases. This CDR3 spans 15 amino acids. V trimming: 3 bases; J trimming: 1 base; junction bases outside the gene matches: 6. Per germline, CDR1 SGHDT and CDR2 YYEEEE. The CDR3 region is CASSSSDRGSYEQYF. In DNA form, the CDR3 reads TGTGCCAGCAGCTCATCTGACAGGGGATCCTACGAGCAGTACTTC.

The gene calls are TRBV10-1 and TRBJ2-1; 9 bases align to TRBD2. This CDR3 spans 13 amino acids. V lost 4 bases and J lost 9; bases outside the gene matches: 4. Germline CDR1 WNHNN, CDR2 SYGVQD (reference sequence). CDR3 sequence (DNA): TGCGCCAGCAGTGTACTAGCGGGCAGTGAGCAGTTCTTC. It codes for CASSVLAGSEQFF.

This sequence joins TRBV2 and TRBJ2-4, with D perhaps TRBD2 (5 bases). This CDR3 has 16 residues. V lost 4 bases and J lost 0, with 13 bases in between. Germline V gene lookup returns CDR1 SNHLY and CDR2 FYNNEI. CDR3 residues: CASSVSDYIAKNIQYF. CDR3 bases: TGTGCCAGCAGTGTATCAGACTACATAGCCAAAAACATTCAGTACTTC.

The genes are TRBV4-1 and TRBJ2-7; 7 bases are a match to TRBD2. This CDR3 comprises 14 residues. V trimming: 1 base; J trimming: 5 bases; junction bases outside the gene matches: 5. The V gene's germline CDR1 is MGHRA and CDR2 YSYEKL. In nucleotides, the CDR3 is TGCGCCAGCAGCCAAGGGGGACTACTCGACGAGCAGTACTTC. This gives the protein CASSQGGLLDEQYF.